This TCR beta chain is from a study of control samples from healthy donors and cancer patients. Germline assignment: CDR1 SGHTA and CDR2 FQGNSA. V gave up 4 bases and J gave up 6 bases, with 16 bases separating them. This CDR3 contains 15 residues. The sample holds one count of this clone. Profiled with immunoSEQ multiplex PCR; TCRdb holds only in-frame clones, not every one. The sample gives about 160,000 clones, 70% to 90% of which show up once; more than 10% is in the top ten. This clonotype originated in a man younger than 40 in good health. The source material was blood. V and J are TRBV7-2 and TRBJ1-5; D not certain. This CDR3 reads CASSSQAGSAQPQHF. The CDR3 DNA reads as TGTGCCAGCAGCTCCCAGGCGGGCAGCGCTCAGCCCCAGCATTTT.